A selection of T cell receptor beta chains follows, all from one sample in a study of blood T cell repertoires in COVID-19. The repertoire was sequenced with immunoSEQ multiplex PCR; TCRdb's copy has only in-frame clones and lacks some. The repertoire has 260,000 or so clones, roughly 90% of them found once; the top ten carry roughly 2.6%. Input material: PBMCs or T cells enriched from blood (not recorded which). The receptors originated from a woman younger than 45 with acute COVID-19. Each CDR3 is given with its conserved first and last residue. The order of the fields is J gene, D gene, CDR3 length, V gene, clone size, CDR3 DNA, CDR3 protein. The D gene is left open where the match is weak. Clone size is given for some rows only: seen once, a few or many times, or a class if the clone is expanded.

J gene: TRBJ2-2
D gene: -
CDR3 length: 17
V gene: TRBV7-2
clone size: -
CDR3 DNA: TGTGCCAGCAGCTCCACAGCGGTCCTGTCGAACACCGGGGAGCTGTTTTTT
CDR3 protein: CASSSTAVLSNTGELFF

J gene: TRBJ1-2
D gene: TRBD1
CDR3 length: 14
V gene: TRBV10-3
clone size: -
CDR3 DNA: TGTGCCATTAGCGGGGGACAGGTTCGGTATGGCTACACCTTC
CDR3 protein: CAISGGQVRYGYTF

J gene: TRBJ1-2
D gene: -
CDR3 length: 15
V gene: TRBV10-3
clone size: -
CDR3 DNA: TGTGCCATCAGTGAAACCAGAGACTCTAACTATGGCTACACCTTC
CDR3 protein: CAISETRDSNYGYTF

J gene: TRBJ2-7
D gene: TRBD1
CDR3 length: 13
V gene: TRBV5-6
clone size: -
CDR3 DNA: TGTGCCAGCAGCTGGGCAGGGGGAAACGAGCAGTACTTC
CDR3 protein: CASSWAGGNEQYF

J gene: TRBJ2-4
D gene: -
CDR3 length: 15
V gene: TRBV11-2
clone size: -
CDR3 DNA: TGTGCCAGCAGCTTAGTCGGCAGGGCGGCAAACATTCAGTACTTC
CDR3 protein: CASSLVGRAANIQYF

J gene: TRBJ1-5
D gene: -
CDR3 length: 15
V gene: TRBV19
clone size: -
CDR3 DNA: TGTGCCAGTAGTATAGCTCTAGGTAGCAATCAGCCCCAGCATTTT
CDR3 protein: CASSIALGSNQPQHF

J gene: TRBJ1-2
D gene: TRBD1
CDR3 length: 12
V gene: TRBV27
clone size: few
CDR3 DNA: TGTGCCAGCAGTACGACAGGGTTTGGCTACACCTTC
CDR3 protein: CASSTTGFGYTF

J gene: TRBJ1-5
D gene: -
CDR3 length: 13
V gene: TRBV6-5
clone size: -
CDR3 DNA: TGTGCCAGTATGGGGCTTATCGGCCAGCCCCAGCATTTT
CDR3 protein: CASMGLIGQPQHF

J gene: TRBJ2-5
D gene: TRBD1
CDR3 length: 16
V gene: TRBV5-1
clone size: -
CDR3 DNA: TGCGCCAGCAGCTACGGACAGGGGGCGCAGAGGGAGACCCAGTACTTC
CDR3 protein: CASSYGQGAQRETQYF

J gene: TRBJ1-3
D gene: -
CDR3 length: 16
V gene: TRBV5-1
clone size: -
CDR3 DNA: TGCGCCAGCAGCTTGGCCCTGGTCAGGGCTGGAAACACCATATATTTT
CDR3 protein: CASSLALVRAGNTIYF

J gene: TRBJ2-7
D gene: -
CDR3 length: 12
V gene: TRBV12-3/TRBV12-4
clone size: -
CDR3 DNA: TGTGCCAGCAGTTTCGGGGACTACGAGCAGTACTTC
CDR3 protein: CASSFGDYEQYF

J gene: TRBJ2-5
D gene: -
CDR3 length: 15
V gene: TRBV29-1
clone size: -
CDR3 DNA: TGCAGCGCCTTATACCGGGGGACTGGACAAGAGACCCAGTACTTC
CDR3 protein: CSALYRGTGQETQYF

J gene: TRBJ1-4
D gene: -
CDR3 length: 12
V gene: TRBV7-8
clone size: -
CDR3 DNA: TGTGCCAGCAGCTTTGGATCCCAGGGACTGTTTTTT
CDR3 protein: CASSFGSQGLFF